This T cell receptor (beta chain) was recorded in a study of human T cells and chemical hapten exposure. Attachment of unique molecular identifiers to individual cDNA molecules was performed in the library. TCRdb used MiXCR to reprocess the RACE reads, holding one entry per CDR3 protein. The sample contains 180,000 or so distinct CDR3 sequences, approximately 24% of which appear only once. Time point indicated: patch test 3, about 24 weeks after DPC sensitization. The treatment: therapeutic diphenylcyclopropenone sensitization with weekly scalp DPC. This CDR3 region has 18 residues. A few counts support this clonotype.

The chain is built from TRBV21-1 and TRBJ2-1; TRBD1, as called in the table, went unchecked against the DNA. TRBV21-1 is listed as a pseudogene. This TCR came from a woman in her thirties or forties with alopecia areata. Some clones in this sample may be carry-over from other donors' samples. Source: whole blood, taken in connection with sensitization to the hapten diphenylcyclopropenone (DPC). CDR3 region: CASSKGPGGSPSYNEQFF. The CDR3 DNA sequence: TGTGCCAGCAGCAAAGGCCCAGGGGGGAGCCCCTCCTACAATGAGCAGTTCTTC.